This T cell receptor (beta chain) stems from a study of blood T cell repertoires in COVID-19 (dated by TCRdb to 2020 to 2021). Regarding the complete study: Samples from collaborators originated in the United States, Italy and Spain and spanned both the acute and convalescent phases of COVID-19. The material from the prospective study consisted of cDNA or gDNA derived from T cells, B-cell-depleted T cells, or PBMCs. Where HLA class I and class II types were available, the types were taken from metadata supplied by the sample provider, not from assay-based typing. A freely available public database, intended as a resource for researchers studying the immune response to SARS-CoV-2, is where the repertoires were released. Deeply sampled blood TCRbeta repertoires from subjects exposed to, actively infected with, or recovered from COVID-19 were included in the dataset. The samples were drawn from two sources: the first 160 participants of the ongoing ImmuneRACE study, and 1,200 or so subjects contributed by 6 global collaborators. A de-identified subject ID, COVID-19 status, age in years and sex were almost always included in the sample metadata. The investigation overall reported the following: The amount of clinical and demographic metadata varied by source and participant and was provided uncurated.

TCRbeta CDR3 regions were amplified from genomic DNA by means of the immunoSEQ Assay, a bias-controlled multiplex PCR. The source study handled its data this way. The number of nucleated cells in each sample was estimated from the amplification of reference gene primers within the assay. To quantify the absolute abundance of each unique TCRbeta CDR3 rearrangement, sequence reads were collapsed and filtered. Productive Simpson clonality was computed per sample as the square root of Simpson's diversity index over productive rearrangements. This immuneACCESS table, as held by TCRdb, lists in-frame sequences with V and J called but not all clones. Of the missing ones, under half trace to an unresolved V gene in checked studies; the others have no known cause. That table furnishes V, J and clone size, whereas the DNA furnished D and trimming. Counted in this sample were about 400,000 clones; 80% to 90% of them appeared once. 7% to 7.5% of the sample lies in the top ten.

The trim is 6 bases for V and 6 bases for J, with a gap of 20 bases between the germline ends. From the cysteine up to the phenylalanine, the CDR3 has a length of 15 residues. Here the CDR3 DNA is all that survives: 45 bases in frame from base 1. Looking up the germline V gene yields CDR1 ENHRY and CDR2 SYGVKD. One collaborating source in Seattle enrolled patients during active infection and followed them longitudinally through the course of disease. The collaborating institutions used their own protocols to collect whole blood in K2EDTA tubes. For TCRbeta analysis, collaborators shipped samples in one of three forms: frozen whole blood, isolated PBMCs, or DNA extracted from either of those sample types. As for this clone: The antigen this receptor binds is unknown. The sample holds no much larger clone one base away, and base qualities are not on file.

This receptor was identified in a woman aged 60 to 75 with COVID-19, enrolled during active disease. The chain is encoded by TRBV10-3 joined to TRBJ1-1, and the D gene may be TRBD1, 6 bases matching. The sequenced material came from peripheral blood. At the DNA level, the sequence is TGTGCCATCAGCGAGGGGCGTGGTGGGGGCCCTGAAGCTTTCTTT. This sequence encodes CAISEGRGGGPEAFF.